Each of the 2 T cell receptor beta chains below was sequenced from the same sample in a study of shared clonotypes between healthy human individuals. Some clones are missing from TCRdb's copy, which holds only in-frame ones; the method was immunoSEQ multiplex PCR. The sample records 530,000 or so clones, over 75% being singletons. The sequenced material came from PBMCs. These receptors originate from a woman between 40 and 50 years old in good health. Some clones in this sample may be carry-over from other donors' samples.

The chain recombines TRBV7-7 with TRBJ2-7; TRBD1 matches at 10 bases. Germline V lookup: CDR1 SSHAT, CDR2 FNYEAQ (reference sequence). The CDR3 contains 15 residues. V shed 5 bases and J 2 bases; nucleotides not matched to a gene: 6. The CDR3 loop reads CASSRGQGTAYEQYF. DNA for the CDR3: TGTGCCAGCAGCCGGGGACAGGGGACCGCCTACGAGCAGTACTTC.

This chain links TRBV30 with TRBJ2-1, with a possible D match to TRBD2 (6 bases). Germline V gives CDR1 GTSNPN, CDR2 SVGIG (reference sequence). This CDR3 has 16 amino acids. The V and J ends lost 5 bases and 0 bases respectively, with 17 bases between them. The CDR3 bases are TGTGCCTGGGACGCCCGGGACTTTAGCTCCTACAATGAGCAGTTCTTC. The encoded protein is CAWDARDFSSYNEQFF.